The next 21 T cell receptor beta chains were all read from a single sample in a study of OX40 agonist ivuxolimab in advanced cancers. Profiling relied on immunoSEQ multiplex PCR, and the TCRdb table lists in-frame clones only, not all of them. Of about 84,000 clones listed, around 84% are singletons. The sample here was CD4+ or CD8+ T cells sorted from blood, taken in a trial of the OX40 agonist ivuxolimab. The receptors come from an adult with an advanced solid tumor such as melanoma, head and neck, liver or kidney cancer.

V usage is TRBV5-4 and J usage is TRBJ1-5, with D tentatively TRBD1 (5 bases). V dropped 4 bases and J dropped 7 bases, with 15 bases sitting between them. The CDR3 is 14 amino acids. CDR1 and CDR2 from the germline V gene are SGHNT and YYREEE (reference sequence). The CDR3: CASSQERGRQPQHF. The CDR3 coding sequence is TGTGCCAGCAGCCAAGAAAGGGGTAGGCAGCCCCAGCATTTT.

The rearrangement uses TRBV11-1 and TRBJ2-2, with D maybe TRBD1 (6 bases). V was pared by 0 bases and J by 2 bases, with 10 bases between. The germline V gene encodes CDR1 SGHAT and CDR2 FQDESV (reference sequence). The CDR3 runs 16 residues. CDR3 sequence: CASSLAQGHNTGELFF. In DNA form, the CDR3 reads TGTGCCAGCAGCTTAGCCCAGGGACATAACACCGGGGAGCTGTTTTTT.

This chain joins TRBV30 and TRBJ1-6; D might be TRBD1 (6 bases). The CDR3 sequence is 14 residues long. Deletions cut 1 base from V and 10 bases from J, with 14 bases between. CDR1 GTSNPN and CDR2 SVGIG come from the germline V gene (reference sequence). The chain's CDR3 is CAWSDGRGESPLHF. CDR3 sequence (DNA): TGTGCCTGGAGTGATGGCAGGGGAGAGTCACCCCTCCACTTT. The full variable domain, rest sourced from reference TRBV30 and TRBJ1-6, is SQTIHQWPATLVQPVGSPLSLECTVEGTSNPNLYWYRQAAGRGLQLLFYSVGIGQISSEVPQNLSASRPQDRQFILSSKKLLLSDSGFYLCAWSDGRGESPLHFGNGTRLTVT.

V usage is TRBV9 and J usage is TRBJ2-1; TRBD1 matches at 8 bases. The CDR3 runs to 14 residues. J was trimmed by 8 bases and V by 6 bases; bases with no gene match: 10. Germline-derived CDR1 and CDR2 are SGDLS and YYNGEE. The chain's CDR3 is CASTMTGVQDEQFF. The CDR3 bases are TGTGCCAGCACCATGACAGGGGTACAAGATGAGCAGTTCTTC. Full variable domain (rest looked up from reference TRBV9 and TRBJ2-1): DSGVTQTPKHLITATGQRVTLRCSPRSGDLSVYWYQQSLDQGLQFLIQYYNGEERAKGNILERFSAQQFPDLHSELNLSSLELGDSALYFCASTMTGVQDEQFFGPGTRLTVL.

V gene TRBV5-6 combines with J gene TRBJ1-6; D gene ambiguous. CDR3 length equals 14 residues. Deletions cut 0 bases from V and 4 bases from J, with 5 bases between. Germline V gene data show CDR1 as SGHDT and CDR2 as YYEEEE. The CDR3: CASSLDQYNSPLHF. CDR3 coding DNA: TGTGCCAGCAGCTTGGATCAGTATAATTCACCCCTCCACTTT.

The CDR3 spells CASSYRGQTYEQYV. The CDR3 coding sequence is TGTGCCAGCAGTTACAGAGGACAGACCTACGAGCAGTACGTC. V gene TRBV6-5 combines with J gene TRBJ2-7; a weak D match, TRBD1 (6 bases). The germline V and J ends were trimmed by 2 bases and 2 bases, with 10 bases remaining between them. In germline, CDR1 is MNHEY, CDR2 SVGAGI. This CDR3 has 14 amino acids.

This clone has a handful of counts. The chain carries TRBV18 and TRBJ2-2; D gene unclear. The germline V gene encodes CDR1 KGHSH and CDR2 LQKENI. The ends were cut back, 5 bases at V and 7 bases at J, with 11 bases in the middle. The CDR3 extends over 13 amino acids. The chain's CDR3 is CASSSNSYGELFF. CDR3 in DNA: TGTGCCAGCTCATCTAACAGCTACGGGGAGCTGTTTTTT.

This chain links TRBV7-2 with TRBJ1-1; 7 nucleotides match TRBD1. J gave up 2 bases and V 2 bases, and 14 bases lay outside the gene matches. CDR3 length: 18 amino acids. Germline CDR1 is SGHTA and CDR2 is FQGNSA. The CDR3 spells CASSLRGPGQDLNTEAFF. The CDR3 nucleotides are TGTGCCAGCAGCTTAAGGGGCCCTGGACAGGATTTAAACACTGAAGCTTTCTTT.

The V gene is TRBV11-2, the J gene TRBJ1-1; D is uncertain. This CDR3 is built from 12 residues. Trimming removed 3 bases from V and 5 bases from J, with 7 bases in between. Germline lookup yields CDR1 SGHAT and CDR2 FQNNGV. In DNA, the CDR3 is TGTGCCAGCAGCTTCGGGGAGACTGAAGCTTTCTTT. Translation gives CASSFGETEAFF.

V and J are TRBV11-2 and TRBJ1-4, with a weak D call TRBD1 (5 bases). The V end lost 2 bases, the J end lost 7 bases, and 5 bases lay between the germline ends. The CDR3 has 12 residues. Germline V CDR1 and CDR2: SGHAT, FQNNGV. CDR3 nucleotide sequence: TGTGCCAGCAGCTTAAGGGGTGAAAAACTGTTTTTT. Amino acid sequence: CASSLRGEKLFF.

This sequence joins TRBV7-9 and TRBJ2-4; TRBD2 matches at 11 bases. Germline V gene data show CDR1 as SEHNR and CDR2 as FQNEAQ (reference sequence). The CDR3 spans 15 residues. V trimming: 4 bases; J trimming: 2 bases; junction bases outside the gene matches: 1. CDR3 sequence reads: CASSSSGGTKNIQYF. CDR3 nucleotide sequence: TGTGCCAGCAGCTCTAGCGGGGGGACCAAAAACATTCAGTACTTC. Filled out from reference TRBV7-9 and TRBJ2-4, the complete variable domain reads DTGVSQNPRHKITKRGQNVTFRCDPISEHNRLYWYRQTLGQGPEFLTYFQNEAQLEKSRLLSDRFSAERPKGSFSTLEIQRTEQGDSAMYLCASSSSGGTKNIQYFGAGTRLSVL.

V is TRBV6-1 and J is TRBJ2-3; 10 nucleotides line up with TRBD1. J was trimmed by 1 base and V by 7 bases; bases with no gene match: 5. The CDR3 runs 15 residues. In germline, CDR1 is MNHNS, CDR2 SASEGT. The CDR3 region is CASMGQGRGTDTQYF. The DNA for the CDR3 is TGTGCCAGCATGGGACAGGGGCGGGGCACAGATACGCAGTATTTT.

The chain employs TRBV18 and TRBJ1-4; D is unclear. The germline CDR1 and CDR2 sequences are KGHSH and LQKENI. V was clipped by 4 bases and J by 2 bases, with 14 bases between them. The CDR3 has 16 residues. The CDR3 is CASSRSHPSTNEKLFF. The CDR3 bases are TGTGCCAGCTCACGATCTCATCCAAGTACTAATGAAAAACTGTTTTTT. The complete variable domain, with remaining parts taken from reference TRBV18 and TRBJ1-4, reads NAGVMQNPRHLVRRRGQEARLRCSPMKGHSHVYWYRQLPEEGLKFMVYLQKENIIDESGMPKERFSAEFPKEGPSILRIQQVVRGDSAAYFCASSRSHPSTNEKLFFGSGTQLSVL.

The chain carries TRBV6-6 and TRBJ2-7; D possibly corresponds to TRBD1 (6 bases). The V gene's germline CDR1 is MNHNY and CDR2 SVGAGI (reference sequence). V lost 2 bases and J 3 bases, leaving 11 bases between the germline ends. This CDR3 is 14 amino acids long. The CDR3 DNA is TGTGCCAGCAGTTACCATCCGGACAGCTACGAGCAGTACGTC. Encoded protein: CASSYHPDSYEQYV.

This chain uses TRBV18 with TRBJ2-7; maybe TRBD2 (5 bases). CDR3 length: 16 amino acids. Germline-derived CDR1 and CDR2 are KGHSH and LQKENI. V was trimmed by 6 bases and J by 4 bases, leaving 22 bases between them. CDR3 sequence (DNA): TGTGCCAGCTCGCCGGCCGGAGGAGGAGAGGTATACGAGCAGTACTTC. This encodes CASSPAGGGEVYEQYF. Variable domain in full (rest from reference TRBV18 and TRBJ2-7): NAGVMQNPRHLVRRRGQEARLRCSPMKGHSHVYWYRQLPEEGLKFMVYLQKENIIDESGMPKERFSAEFPKEGPSILRIQQVVRGDSAAYFCASSPAGGGEVYEQYFGPGTRLTVT.

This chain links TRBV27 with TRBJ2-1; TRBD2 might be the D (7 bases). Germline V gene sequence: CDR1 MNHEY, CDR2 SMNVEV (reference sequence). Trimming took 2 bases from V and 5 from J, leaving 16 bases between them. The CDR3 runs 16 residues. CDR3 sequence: CASSLTRGLRNNEQFF. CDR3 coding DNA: TGTGCCAGCAGTTTAACCAGGGGACTACGAAACAATGAGCAGTTCTTC.

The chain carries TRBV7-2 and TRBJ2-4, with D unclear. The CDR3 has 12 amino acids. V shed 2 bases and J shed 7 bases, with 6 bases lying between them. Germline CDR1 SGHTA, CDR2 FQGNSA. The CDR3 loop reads CASSLLGNIQYF. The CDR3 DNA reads TGTGCCAGCAGCTTACTGGGGAACATTCAGTACTTC.

CDR3 residues: CASSPETGFFQPQHF. CDR3 coding DNA: TGTGCCAGCAGCCCCGAGACAGGATTTTTTCAGCCCCAGCATTTT. The rearrangement joins TRBV6-4 to TRBJ1-5; maybe TRBD1 (6 bases). The CDR3 length is 15 residues. Between the trimmed V and J ends, which lost 6 bases and 6 bases, there was a span of 18 bases. Germline V lookup: CDR1 MRHNA, CDR2 SNTAGT.

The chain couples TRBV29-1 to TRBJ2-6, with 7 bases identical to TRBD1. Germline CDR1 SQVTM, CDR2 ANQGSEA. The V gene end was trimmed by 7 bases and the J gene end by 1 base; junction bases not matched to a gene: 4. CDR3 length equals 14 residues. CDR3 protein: CSASQGSGANVLTF. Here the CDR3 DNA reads TGCAGCGCCTCACAGGGGTCTGGGGCCAACGTCCTGACTTTC.

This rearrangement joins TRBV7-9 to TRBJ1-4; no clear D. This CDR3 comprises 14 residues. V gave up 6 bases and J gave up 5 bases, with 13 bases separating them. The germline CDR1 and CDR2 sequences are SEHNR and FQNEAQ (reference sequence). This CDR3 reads CASRGGRENEKLFF. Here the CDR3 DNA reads TGTGCCAGCAGGGGAGGACGGGAGAATGAAAAACTGTTTTTT.

The CDR3 loop reads CASGLAGVNYGYTF. The CDR3, as DNA: TGTGCTAGTGGTTTGGCGGGAGTTAACTATGGCTACACCTTC. The V gene is TRBV12-5, the J gene TRBJ1-2; D ambiguous. The germline V gene has CDR1 LGHNT and CDR2 FRNRAP. The CDR3 contains 14 residues. The V and J ends lost 1 base and 1 base respectively, with 7 bases between them.